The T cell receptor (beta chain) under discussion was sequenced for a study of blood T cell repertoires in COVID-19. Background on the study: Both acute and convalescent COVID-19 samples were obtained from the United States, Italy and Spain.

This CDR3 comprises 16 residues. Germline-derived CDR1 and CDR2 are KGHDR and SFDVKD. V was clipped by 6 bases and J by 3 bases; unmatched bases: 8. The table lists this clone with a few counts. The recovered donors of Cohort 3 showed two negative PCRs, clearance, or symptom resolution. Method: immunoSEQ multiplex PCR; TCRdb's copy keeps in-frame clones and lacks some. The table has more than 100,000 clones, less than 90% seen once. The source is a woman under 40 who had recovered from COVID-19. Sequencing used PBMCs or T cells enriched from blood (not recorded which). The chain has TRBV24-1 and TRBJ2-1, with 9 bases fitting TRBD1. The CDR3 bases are TGTGCCACCAGTTCTACCGGACAGGGGTTCTACAATGAGCAGTTCTTC. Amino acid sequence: CATSSTGQGFYNEQFF.